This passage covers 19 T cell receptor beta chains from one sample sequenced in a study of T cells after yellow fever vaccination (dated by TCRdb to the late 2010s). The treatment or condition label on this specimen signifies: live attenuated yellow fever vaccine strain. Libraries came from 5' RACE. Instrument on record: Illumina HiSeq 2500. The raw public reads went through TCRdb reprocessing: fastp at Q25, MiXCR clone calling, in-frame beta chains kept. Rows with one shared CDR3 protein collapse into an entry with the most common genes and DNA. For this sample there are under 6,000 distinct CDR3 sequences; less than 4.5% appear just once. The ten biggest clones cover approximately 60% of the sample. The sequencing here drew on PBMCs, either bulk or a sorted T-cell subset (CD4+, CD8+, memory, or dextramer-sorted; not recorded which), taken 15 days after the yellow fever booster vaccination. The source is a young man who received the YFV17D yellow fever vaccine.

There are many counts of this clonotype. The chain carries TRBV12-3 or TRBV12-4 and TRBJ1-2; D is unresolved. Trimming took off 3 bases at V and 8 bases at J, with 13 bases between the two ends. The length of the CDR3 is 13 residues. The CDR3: CASSLAESYGYTF. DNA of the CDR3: TGTGCCAGCAGTTTGGCTGAGTCGTACGGCTACACCTTC.

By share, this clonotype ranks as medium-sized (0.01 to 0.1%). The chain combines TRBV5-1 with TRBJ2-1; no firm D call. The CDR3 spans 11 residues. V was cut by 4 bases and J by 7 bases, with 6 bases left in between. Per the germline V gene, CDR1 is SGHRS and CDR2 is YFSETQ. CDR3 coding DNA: TGCGCCAGCAGCGGGCGAAATGAGCAGTTCTTC. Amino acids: CASSGRNEQFF.

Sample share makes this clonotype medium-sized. In DNA form, the CDR3 reads TGTGCCAGCAGTTATTCACTTACCTTTTGGGGCACTGAAGCTTTCTTT. It is translated as CASSYSLTFWGTEAFF. V is TRBV6-9 and J is TRBJ1-1; D is undetermined. This CDR3 contains 16 residues. Germline CDR1 is MNHGY and CDR2 is SVAAGI. Deletions cut 0 bases from V and 4 bases from J, with 15 bases between.

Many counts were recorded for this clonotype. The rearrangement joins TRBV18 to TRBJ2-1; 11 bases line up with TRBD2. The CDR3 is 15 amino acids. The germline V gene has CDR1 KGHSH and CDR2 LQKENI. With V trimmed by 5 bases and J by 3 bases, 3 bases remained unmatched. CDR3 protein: CASSNGLAGYNEQFF. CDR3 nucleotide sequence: TGTGCCAGCTCAAATGGACTAGCGGGCTACAATGAGCAGTTCTTC.

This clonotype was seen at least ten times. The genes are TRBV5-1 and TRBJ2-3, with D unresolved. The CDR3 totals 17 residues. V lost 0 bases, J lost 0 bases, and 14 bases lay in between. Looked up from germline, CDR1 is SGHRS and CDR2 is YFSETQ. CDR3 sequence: CASSLAGSAASTDTQYF. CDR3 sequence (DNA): TGCGCCAGCAGCTTGGCCGGTTCCGCGGCTAGCACAGATACGCAGTATTTT.

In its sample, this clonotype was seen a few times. For the CDR3, the DNA is TGCAGTAACCTATATCTCTATGGCTACACCTTC. Translating gives CSNLYLYGYTF. This sequence joins TRBV20-1 and TRBJ1-2, with D unclear. V was pared by 8 bases and J by 4 bases, with 11 bases between. The CDR3 runs to 11 residues. CDR1 is DFQATT and CDR2 is SNEGSKA in the germline V gene (reference sequence).

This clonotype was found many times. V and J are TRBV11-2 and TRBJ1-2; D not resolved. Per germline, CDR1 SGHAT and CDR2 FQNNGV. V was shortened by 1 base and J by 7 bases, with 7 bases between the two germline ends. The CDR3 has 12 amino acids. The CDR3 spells CASSLGGFGYTF. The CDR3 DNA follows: TGTGCCAGCAGCTTAGGTGGTTTTGGCTACACCTTC.

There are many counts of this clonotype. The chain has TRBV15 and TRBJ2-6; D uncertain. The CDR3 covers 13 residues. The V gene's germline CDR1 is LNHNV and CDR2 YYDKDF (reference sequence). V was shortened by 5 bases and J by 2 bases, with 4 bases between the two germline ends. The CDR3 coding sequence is TGTGCCACCAGCGCCACTGGGGCCAACGTCCTGACTTTC. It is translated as CATSATGANVLTF.

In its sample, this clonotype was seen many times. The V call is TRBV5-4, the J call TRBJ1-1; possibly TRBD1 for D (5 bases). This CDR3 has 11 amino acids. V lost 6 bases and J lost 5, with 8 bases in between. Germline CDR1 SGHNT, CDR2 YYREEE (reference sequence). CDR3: CASTRGTEAFF. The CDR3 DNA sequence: TGTGCCAGCACCCGGGGGACTGAAGCTTTCTTT. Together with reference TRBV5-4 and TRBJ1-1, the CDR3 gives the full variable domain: ETGVTQSPTHLIKTRGQQVTLRCSSQSGHNTVSWYQQALGQGPQFIFQYYREEENGRGNFPPRFSGLQFPNYSSELNVNALELDDSALYLCASTRGTEAFFGQGTRLTVV.

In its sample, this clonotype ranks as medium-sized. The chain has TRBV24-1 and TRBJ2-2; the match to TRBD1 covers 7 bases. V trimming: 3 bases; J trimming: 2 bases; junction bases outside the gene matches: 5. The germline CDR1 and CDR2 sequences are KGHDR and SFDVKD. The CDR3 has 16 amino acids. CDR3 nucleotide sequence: TGTGCCACCAGTGATCCTAGACAGGGTAACACCGGGGAGCTGTTTTTT. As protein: CATSDPRQGNTGELFF.

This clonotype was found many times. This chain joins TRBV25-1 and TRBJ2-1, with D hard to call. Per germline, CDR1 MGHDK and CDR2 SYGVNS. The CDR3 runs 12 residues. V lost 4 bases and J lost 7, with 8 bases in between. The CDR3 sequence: CASSGARNEQFF. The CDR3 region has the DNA TGTGCCAGCAGTGGGGCTAGAAATGAGCAGTTCTTC.

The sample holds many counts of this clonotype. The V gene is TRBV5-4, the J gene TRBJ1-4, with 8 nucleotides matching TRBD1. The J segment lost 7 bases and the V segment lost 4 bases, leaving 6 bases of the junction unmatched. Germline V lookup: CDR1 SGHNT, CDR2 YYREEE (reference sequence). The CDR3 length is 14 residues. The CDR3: CASSDGQGGEKLFF. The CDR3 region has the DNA TGTGCCAGCAGCGACGGACAGGGAGGTGAAAAACTGTTTTTT. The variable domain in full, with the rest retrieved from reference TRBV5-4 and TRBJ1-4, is ETGVTQSPTHLIKTRGQQVTLRCSSQSGHNTVSWYQQALGQGPQFIFQYYREEENGRGNFPPRFSGLQFPNYSSELNVNALELDDSALYLCASSDGQGGEKLFFGSGTQLSVL.

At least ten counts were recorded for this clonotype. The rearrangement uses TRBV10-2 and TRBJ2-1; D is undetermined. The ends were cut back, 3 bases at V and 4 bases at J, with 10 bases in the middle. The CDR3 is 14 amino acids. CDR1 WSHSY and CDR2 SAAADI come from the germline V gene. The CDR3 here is CASSDFLMYNEQFF. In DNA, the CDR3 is TGCGCCAGCAGTGATTTCCTGATGTACAATGAGCAGTTCTTC.

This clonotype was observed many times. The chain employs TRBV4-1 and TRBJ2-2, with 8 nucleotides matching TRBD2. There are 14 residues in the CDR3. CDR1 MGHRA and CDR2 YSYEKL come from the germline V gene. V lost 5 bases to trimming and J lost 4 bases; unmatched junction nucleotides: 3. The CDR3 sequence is CASSGTRLTGELFF. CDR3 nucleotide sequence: TGCGCCAGCAGCGGGACTAGACTCACCGGGGAGCTGTTTTTT.

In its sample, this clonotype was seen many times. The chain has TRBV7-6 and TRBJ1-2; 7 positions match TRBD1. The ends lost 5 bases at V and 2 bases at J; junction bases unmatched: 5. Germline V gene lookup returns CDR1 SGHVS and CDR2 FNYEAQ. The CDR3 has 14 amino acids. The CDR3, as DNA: TGTGCCAGCAGCCCCGGGACAGAGAACTATGGCTACACCTTC. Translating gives CASSPGTENYGYTF.

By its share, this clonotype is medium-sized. The CDR3 is CASSQVGLAGGLSYEQYF. DNA for the CDR3: TGCGCCAGCAGCCAAGTGGGACTAGCGGGAGGGCTTTCCTACGAGCAGTACTTC. The V gene is TRBV4-1, the J gene TRBJ2-7; 16 bases map to TRBD2. CDR3 length equals 18 residues. CDR1 is MGHRA and CDR2 is YSYEKL in the germline V gene. The junction had 4 bases not matched to a gene; V was cut back by 1 base and J by 1 base.

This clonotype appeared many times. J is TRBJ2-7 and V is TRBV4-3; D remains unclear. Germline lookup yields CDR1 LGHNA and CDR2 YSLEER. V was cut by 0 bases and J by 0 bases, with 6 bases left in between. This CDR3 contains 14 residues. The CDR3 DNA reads TGCGCCAGCAGCCAAGATTACGCCTCCTACGAGCAGTACTTC. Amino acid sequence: CASSQDYASYEQYF.

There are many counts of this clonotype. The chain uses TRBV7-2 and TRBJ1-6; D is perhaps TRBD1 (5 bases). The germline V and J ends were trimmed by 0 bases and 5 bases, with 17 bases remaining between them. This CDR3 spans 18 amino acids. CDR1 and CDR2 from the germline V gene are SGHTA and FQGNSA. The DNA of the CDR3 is TGTGCCAGCAGCTTAGCGGGGACCTGGGGGTTGCATAATTCACCCCTCCACTTT. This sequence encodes CASSLAGTWGLHNSPLHF.

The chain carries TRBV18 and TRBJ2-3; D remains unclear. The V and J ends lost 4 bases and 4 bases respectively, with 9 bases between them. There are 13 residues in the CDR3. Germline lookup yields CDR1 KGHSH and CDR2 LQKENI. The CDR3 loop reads CASSLRRADTQYF. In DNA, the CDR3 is TGTGCCAGCTCACTCCGAAGGGCAGATACGCAGTATTTT.